This T cell receptor beta chain is drawn from a study of shared clonotypes between healthy human individuals. The study's findings and limits: Large depth notwithstanding, sorted-subset sequencing proved incomplete by rarefaction.

Naive CD8 cells were CD45RO-negative, positively selected for CCR7, excluding terminally differentiated effector memory CD45RA+ cells. The CDR3 sequence is 14 residues long. CDR1 SGHRS and CDR2 YFSETQ come from the germline V gene. V lost 5 bases to trimming and J lost 8 bases; unmatched junction nucleotides: 8. As for this clone: Antigen: not known.

Data came from immunoSEQ multiplex PCR; TCRdb stores just in-frame clones and leaves some out. The data show about 2 million clones, about 95% seen once. The chain combines TRBV5-1 with TRBJ1-2; 11 bases map to TRBD1. The sequencing input was naive CD8+ T cells sorted from blood. The clonotype originates from a man younger than 35 in good health. The CDR3 DNA is TGCGCCAGCAGTGATGGACAGGGGGCGCAGGGCTACACCTTC. Its translation is CASSDGQGAQGYTF.